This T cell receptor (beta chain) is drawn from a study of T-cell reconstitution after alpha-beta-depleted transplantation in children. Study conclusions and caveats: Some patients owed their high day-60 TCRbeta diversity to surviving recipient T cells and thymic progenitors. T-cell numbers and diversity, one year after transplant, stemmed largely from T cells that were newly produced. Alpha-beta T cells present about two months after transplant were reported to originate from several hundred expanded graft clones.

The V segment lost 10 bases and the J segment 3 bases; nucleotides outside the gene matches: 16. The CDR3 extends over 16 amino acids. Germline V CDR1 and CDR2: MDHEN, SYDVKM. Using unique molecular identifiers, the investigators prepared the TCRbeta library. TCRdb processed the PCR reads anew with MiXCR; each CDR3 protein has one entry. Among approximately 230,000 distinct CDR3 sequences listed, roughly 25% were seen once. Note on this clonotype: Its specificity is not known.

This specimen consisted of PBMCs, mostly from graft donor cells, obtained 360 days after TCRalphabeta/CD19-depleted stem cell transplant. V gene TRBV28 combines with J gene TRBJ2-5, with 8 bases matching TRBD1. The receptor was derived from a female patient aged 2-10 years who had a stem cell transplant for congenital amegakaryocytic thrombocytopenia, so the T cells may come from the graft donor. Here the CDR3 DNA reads TGTGCCACCGCTTTTCCGGACAGGGCTGTCAAAGAGACCCAGTACTTC. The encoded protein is CATAFPDRAVKETQYF.